This T cell receptor (beta chain) was documented in a study of cytomegalovirus exposure and HLA in healthy donors. Study-level results: Productive status was seen about 87% or about 30% of the time for most TCR beta V segments in an earlier analysis.

PCR was performed using 60 Vbeta and 13 Jbeta primers. TCRdb's copy holds only in-frame clones and misses some; the assay was immunoSEQ multiplex PCR. Of fewer than 150,000 clones in the sample, 65% to 85% were seen once. Although they were nominally healthy when sampled, donors likely had unrecorded immune exposures. On this clone: Its target is not known.

V was clipped by 1 base and J by 4 bases; unmatched bases: 6. Per the germline V gene, CDR1 is SGHKS and CDR2 is YYEKEE (reference sequence). CDR3 length: 16 amino acids. V is TRBV5-5 and J is TRBJ1-3; 9 nucleotides line up with TRBD1. Sequencing used PBMCs. The receptor comes from a man aged 45-65 years in good health and CMV-seropositive. This chain's CDR3 is CASSLYSGTGGNTIYF. As DNA, the CDR3 is TGTGCCAGCAGCTTGTATTCGGGGACAGGGGGAAACACCATATATTTT.